This section outlines one T cell receptor (beta chain) sequence together with its context. The antigen remains unidentified. Per germline, CDR1 SEHNR and CDR2 FQNEAQ (reference sequence). This CDR3 comprises 19 residues. Using triplicate sorts, about 270,000 cells were collected each time from every CD8+ T cell subset. Cells classed as naive CD8+ T cells were CD45RO-CCR7+CD27+CD95-. This entry belongs to a study of CXCR3-negative and CXCR3-positive naive CD8 T cells. The libraries of TRB cDNA were prepared using 5' RACE with UMI labels. TCRdb re-called the 5' RACE reads and gives one entry per CDR3 protein, without DNA. This repertoire includes 90,000 to 100,000 distinct CDR3 sequences. General observations from the study: When CXCR3-positive naive cells were set against CXCR3-negative naive cells, the former had more hydrophobic TRB CDR3s.

The chain links TRBV7-9 to TRBJ2-3; TCRdb indicates TRBD1, and absent DNA this call remains unverified. This sequence originates from a human donor in good health. Some clones in this sample may be carry-over from other donors' samples. Sequencing was performed on naive CXCR3+ CD8+ T cells from blood. The subset here: CD45RO-CCR7+CD27+CD95- naive CD8+ T cells expressing CXCR3 (TNR3+). The CDR3 reads CASSWETGKELFSTDTQYF. Supplemented by reference TRBV7-9 and TRBJ2-3, the full variable domain reads DTGVSQNPRHKITKRGQNVTFRCDPISEHNRLYWYRQTLGQGPEFLTYFQNEAQLEKSRLLSDRFSAERPKGSFSTLEIQRTEQGDSAMYLCASSWETGKELFSTDTQYFGPGTRLTVL.